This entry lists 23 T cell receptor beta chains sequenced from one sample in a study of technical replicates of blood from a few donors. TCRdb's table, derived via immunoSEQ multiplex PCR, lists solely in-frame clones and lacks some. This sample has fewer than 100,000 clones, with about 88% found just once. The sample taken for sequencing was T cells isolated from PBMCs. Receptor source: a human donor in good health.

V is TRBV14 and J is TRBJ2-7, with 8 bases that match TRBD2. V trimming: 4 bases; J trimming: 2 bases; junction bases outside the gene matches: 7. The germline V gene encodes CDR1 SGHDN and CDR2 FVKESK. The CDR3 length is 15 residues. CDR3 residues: CASSPLRGGAYEQYF. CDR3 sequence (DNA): TGTGCCAGCAGCCCTCTCCGGGGGGGAGCCTACGAGCAGTACTTC.

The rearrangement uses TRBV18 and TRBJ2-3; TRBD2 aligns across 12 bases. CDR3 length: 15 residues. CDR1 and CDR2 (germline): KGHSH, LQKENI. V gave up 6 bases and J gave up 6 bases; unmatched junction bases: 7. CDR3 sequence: CASSRLAGVMDTQYF. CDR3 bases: TGTGCCAGCTCGCGACTAGCGGGAGTGATGGATACGCAGTATTTT.

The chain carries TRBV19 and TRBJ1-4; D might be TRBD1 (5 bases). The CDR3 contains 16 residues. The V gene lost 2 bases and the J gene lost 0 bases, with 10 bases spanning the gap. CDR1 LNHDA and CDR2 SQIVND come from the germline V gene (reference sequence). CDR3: CASSIPAGPTNEKLFF. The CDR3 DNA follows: TGTGCCAGTAGTATACCCGCAGGGCCAACTAATGAAAAACTGTTTTTT.

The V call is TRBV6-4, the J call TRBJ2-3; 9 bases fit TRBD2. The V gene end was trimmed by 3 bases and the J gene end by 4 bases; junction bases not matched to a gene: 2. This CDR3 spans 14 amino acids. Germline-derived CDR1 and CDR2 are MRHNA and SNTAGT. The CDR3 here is CASSDRGRADTQYF. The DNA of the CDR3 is TGTGCCAGCAGTGATCGCGGGAGGGCAGATACGCAGTATTTT.

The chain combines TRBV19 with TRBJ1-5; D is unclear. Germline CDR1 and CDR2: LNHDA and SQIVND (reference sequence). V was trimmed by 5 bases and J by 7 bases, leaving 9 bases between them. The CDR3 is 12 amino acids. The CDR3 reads CASSLRFQPQHF. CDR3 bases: TGTGCCAGTAGTCTCAGGTTCCAGCCCCAGCATTTT.

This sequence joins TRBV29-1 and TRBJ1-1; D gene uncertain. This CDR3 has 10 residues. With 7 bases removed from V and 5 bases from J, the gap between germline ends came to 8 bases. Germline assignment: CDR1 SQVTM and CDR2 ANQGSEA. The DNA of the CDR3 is TGCAGCGGCTGGGCGACTGAAGCTTTCTTT. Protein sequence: CSGWATEAFF. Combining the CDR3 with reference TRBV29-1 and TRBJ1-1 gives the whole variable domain SAVISQKPSRDICQRGTSLTIQCQVDSQVTMMFWYRQQPGQSLTLIATANQGSEATYESGFVIDKFPISRPNLTFSTLTVSNMSPEDSSIYLCSGWATEAFFGQGTRLTVV.

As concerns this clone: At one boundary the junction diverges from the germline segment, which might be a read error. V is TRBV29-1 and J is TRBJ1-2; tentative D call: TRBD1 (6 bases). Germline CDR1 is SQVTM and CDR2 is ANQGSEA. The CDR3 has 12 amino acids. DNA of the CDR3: TGCAGCGCTGAAGGGCAGGGGAAGGGCTACACCTTC. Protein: CSAEGQGKGYTF.

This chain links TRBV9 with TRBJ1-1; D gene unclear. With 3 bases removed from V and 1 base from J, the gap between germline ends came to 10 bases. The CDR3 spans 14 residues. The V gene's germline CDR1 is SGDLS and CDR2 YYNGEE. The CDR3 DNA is TGTGCCAGCAGCGAAACAGTCTCGAACACTGAAGCTTTCTTT. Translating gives CASSETVSNTEAFF. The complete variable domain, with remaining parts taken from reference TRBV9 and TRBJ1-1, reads DSGVTQTPKHLITATGQRVTLRCSPRSGDLSVYWYQQSLDQGLQFLIQYYNGEERAKGNILERFSAQQFPDLHSELNLSSLELGDSALYFCASSETVSNTEAFFGQGTRLTVV.

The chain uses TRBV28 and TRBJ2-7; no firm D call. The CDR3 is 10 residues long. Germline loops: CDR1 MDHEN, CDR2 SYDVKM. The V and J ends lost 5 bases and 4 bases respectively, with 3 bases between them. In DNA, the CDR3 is TGTGCCAGCAGTCTGTACGAGCAGTACTTC. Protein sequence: CASSLYEQYF.

DNA of the CDR3: TGTGCCAGCAGCGTAATAGGGGATTACAATGAGCAGTTCTTC. This encodes CASSVIGDYNEQFF. J is TRBJ2-1 and V is TRBV9; D is possibly TRBD1 (5 bases). CDR1 SGDLS and CDR2 YYNGEE come from the germline V gene. The CDR3 spans 14 residues. The V gene lost 1 base and the J gene lost 4 bases, with 9 bases spanning the gap.

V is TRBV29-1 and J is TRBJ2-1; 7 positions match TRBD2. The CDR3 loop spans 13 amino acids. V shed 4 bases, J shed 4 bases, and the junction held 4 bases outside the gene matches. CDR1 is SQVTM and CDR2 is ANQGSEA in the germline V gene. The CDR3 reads CSVGREWYNEQFF. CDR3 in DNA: TGCAGCGTTGGGCGGGAGTGGTACAATGAGCAGTTCTTC.

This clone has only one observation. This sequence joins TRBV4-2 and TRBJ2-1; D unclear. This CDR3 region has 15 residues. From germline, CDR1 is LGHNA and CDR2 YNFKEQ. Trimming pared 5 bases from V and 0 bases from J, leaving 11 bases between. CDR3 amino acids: CASSAHYDSYNEQFF. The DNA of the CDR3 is TGTGCCAGCAGCGCACACTACGACTCCTACAATGAGCAGTTCTTC.

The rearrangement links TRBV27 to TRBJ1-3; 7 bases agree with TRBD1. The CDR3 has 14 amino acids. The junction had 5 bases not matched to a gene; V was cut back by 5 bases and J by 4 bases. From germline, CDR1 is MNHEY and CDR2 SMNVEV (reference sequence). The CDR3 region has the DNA TGTGCCAGCAGTAATACAGGGGCCGGAAACACCATATATTTT. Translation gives CASSNTGAGNTIYF.

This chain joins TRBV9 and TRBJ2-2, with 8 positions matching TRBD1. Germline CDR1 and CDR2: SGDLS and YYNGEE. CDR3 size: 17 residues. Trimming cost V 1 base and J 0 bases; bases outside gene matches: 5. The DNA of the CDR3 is TGTGCCAGCAGCGTATCAGGGGGCCCCGCGAACACCGGGGAGCTGTTTTTT. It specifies CASSVSGGPANTGELFF.

The CDR3 DNA follows: TGCGCCAGCAGCGTTGAACAGTCTACGAATGAAAAACTGTTTTTT. It yields the protein CASSVEQSTNEKLFF. The chain has TRBV5-1 and TRBJ1-4, with D hard to call. The germline V gene encodes CDR1 SGHRS and CDR2 YFSETQ. This CDR3 region has 15 residues. The V and J ends lost 4 bases and 5 bases respectively, with 15 bases between them.

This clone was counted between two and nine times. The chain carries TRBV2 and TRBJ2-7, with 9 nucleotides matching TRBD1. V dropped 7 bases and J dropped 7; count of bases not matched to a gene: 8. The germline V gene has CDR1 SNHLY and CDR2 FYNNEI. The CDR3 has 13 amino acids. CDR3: CASIGTGSGEQYF. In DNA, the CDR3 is TGTGCCAGCATTGGGACAGGGTCGGGTGAGCAGTACTTC. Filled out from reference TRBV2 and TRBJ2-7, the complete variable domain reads EPEVTQTPSHQVTQMGQEVILRCVPISNHLYFYWYRQILGQKVEFLVSFYNNEISEKSEIFDDQFSVERPDGSNFTLKIRSTKLEDSAMYFCASIGTGSGEQYFGPGTRLTVT.

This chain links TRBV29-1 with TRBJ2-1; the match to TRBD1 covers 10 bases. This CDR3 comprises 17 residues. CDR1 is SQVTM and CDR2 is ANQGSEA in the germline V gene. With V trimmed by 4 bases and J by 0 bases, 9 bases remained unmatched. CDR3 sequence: CSVVGGTGVSSYNEQFF. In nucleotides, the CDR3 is TGCAGCGTTGTTGGTGGGACAGGGGTTAGCTCCTACAATGAGCAGTTCTTC.

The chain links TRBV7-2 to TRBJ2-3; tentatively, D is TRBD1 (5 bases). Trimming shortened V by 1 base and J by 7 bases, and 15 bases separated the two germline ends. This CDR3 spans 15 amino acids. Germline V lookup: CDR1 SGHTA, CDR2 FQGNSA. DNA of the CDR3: TGTGCCAGCAGCTTAGTGGGGCCCCGAGGAAATACGCAGTATTTT. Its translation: CASSLVGPRGNTQYF.

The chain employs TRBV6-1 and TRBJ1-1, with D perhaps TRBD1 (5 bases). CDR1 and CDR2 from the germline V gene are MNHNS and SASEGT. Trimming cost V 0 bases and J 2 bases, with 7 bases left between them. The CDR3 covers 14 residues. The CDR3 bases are TGTGCCAGCAGTGAAGCTGGGGCTAACACTGAAGCTTTCTTT. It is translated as CASSEAGANTEAFF.

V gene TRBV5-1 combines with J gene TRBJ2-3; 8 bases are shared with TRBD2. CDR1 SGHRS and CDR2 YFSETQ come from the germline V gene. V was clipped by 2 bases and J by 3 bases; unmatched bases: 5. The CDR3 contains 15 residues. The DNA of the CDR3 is TGCGCCAGCAGCTTCACTAGCGGATATACAGATACGCAGTATTTT. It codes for CASSFTSGYTDTQYF.

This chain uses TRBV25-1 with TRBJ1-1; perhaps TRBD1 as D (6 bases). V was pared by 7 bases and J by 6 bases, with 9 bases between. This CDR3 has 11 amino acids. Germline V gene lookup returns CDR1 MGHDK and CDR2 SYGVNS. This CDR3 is CASTQGPEAFF. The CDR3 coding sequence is TGTGCCAGCACCCAGGGGCCTGAAGCTTTCTTT.

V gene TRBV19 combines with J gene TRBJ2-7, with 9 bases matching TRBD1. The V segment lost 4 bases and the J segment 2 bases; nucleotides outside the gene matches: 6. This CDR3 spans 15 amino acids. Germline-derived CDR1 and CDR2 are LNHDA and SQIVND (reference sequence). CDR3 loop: CASSTGQGTPYEQYF. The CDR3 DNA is TGTGCCAGTAGTACGGGACAGGGAACCCCCTACGAGCAGTACTTC.

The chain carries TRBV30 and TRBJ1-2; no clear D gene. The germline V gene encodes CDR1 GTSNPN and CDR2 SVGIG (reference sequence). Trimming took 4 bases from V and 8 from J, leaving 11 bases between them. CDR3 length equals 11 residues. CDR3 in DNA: TGTGCCTGGAAATCTATCGGGGGCTACACCTTC. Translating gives CAWKSIGGYTF.